This TCR beta chain was documented in a study of Tregs in tolerant kidney transplant recipients. Unstimulated regulatory T cells (CD4+CD25+CD127-), CD4+CD25- non-regulatory cells, CD4 and CD8 cells were FACS-sorted from thawed PBMCs. The length of the CDR3 is 12 residues. Germline lookup yields CDR1 SQVTM and CDR2 ANQGSEA. The ends were cut back, 7 bases at V and 3 bases at J, with 12 bases in the middle. Some clones are missing from TCRdb's copy, which holds only in-frame ones; the method was immunoSEQ multiplex PCR. Of about 15,000 clones listed, around 80% were seen once; the top ten hold roughly 1.8%.

The clonotype originates from a human donor who received a combined kidney and bone marrow transplant. Sequences were derived from Tregs from blood, sampled before the transplant. The rearrangement uses TRBV29-1 and TRBJ1-2, with D perhaps matching TRBD1 (5 bases). The CDR3 loop reads CSARTRDYGYTF. The DNA for the CDR3 is TGCAGCGCTCGGACACGCGACTATGGCTACACCTTC. Together with reference TRBV29-1 and TRBJ1-2, the CDR3 gives the full variable domain: SAVISQKPSRDICQRGTSLTIQCQVDSQVTMMFWYRQQPGQSLTLIATANQGSEATYESGFVIDKFPISRPNLTFSTLTVSNMSPEDSSIYLCSARTRDYGYTFGSGTRLTVV.